The rows below give T cell receptor beta chains drawn from one sample of a study of cytomegalovirus exposure and HLA in healthy donors. Using immunoSEQ multiplex PCR, the repertoire was profiled, and TCRdb retains in-frame clones only, with some absent. The profile shows 140,000 or so clones, roughly nine tenths of them singletons. Source material: PBMCs. The receptors stem from a man younger than 30 in good health and CMV-seronegative. Each CDR3 is given with its conserved first and last residue. Each record gives: J gene, clone size, V gene, D gene, CDR3 DNA, CDR3 protein. D genes are given only for firm matches. For some rows the clone size is stated as once, few or many, or as a class when expanded; others skip it.

TRBJ2-2 - TRBV9 - TGTGCCAGCAGCCCTACCCTGCGGGGAACGAACACCGGGGAGCTGTTTTTT CASSPTLRGTNTGELFF
TRBJ2-7 - TRBV6-1 - TGTGCCAGCAGTGCCCTCTACGAGCAGTACTTC CASSALYEQYF
TRBJ2-1 - TRBV19 - TGTGCCAGTAGTATTTTGGCTAGTGAGCAGTTCTTC CASSILASEQFF
TRBJ2-2 few TRBV6-1 TRBD1 TGTGCCAGCAGTAACAGGGGAGCGAACACCGGGGAGCTGTTTTTT CASSNRGANTGELFF
TRBJ2-3 - TRBV13 - TGTGCCAGCAGCTTTGGCAGGCCCACAGATACGCAGTATTTT CASSFGRPTDTQYF
TRBJ1-2 - TRBV7-2 - TGTGCCAGCAGCTTAGCGCGGGCAGGGGTGAACTATGGCTACACCTTC CASSLARAGVNYGYTF
TRBJ2-3 - TRBV30 - TGTGCCTGGGGTCGGGCGGGGGCCACAGATACGCAGTATTTT CAWGRAGATDTQYF
TRBJ1-2 - TRBV7-2 - TGTGCCAGCAGCCCGCCGAATGCGGTAAACTATGGCTACACCTTC CASSPPNAVNYGYTF
TRBJ2-5 - TRBV7-2 - TGTGCCAGCAGCTCGAATCCGGGGAATCAAGAGACCCAGTACTTC CASSSNPGNQETQYF
TRBJ2-2 - TRBV7-8 - TGTGCCAGCAGCTTAGTCATCAGGGGCATCGGCACCGGGGAGCTGTTTTTT CASSLVIRGIGTGELFF
TRBJ1-1 - TRBV5-1 - TGCGCCAGCAGCTTGCGGGGGGAGGCTGAAGCTTTCTTT CASSLRGEAEAFF
TRBJ1-2 - TRBV11-3 - TGTGCCAGCAGCTTAGATCCGGAGAGGGGCTACACCTTC CASSLDPERGYTF
TRBJ1-1 - TRBV6-5 - TGTGCCAGCAGGCGACAGGTCAGAGACACTGAAGCTTTCTTT CASRRQVRDTEAFF
TRBJ2-1 - TRBV7-2 - TGTGCCAGCAGCTATGGGGGGAACTCCTACAATGAGCAGTTCTTC CASSYGGNSYNEQFF
TRBJ2-2 - TRBV5-1 TRBD2 TGCGCCAGCAGCCTGTCCCCCGGGACTAGTGCCACCGGGGAGCTGTTTTTT CASSLSPGTSATGELFF
TRBJ2-3 - TRBV5-5 - TGTGCCAGCAGCTTGCTGGGGGCGAACACAGATACGCAGTATTTT CASSLLGANTDTQYF
TRBJ2-1 once TRBV9 TRBD2 TGTGCCAGCAGCGTGGGACTAGCGGGAGTTGGCAATGAGCAGTTCTTC CASSVGLAGVGNEQFF
TRBJ2-6 - TRBV2 TRBD1 TGTGCCAGCACCCAAGGGACAGGGAGGGCCAACGTCCTGACTTTC CASTQGTGRANVLTF
TRBJ2-7 - TRBV5-1 - TGCGCCAGCAGCTTCGTAGCGCCTGCACCTTACGAGCAGTACTTC CASSFVAPAPYEQYF
TRBJ1-1 - TRBV7-9 TRBD1 TGTGCCAGCCGAGGGGGACAGAGAAGTATGAACACTGAAGCTTTCTTT CASRGGQRSMNTEAFF
TRBJ2-2 once TRBV19 - TGTGCCAGTAGTATAGCATCGGGCACCGGGGAGCTGTTTTTT CASSIASGTGELFF
TRBJ1-2 - TRBV5-1 - TGCGCCAGCAGCCCGAGTGGACTGAATAACTATGGCTACACCTTC CASSPSGLNNYGYTF
TRBJ2-2 - TRBV18 TRBD2 TGTGCCAGCTCACCACTGGCGGGAGCGAACACCGGGGAGCTGTTTTTT CASSPLAGANTGELFF
TRBJ2-7 - TRBV14 TRBD1 TGTGCCAGCAGCCAGGGGCAGGGGGCAGGAGAGCAGTACTTC CASSQGQGAGEQYF
TRBJ2-7 - TRBV7-8 - TGTGCCAGCAGCTCAGCCGGCGACAGGCCATCCTACGAGCAGTACTTC CASSSAGDRPSYEQYF
TRBJ1-2 once TRBV25-1 TRBD1 TGTGCCAGCAGTGAAGGGGGACAGTACTATGGCTACACCTTC CASSEGGQYYGYTF
TRBJ1-2 once TRBV25-1 - TGTGCCAGCAGTGATGGTCTTTTCTATTATGGCTACACCTTC CASSDGLFYYGYTF
TRBJ1-1 - TRBV9 - TGTGCCAGCAGCGGACCACAGGGCGCTGAAGCTTTCTTT CASSGPQGAEAFF
TRBJ1-2 - TRBV18 - TGTGCCAGCTCACCGATTGACATTGCATACTATGGCTACACCTTC CASSPIDIAYYGYTF
TRBJ2-2 - TRBV5-1 - TGCGCCAGCAGCTTGGCCAGGACCGGGGAGCTGTTTTTT CASSLARTGELFF
TRBJ1-1 - TRBV19 - TGTGCCAGTAGTCAACAGGGTTTTACTGAAGCTTTCTTT CASSQQGFTEAFF
TRBJ2-7 - TRBV6-5 TRBD2 TGTGCCAGCAGTTACTCGAGTGGGACTAGCTACGAGCAGTACTTC CASSYSSGTSYEQYF
TRBJ1-3 few TRBV7-2 TRBD1 TGTGCCAGCAGCCCAGGACAGGGTGCTGGAAACACCATATATTTT CASSPGQGAGNTIYF
TRBJ1-5 - TRBV6-1 - TGTGCCAGCAGTGACACACCGGGACAGCATTTT CASSDTPGQHF
TRBJ2-3 once TRBV4-3 - TGCGCCAGCAGCCAAGGCCTCGGGGCGCAGTATTTT CASSQGLGAQYF
TRBJ2-7 - TRBV7-8 - TGTGCCAGCAGCATTACCTACGAGCAGTACTTC CASSITYEQYF
TRBJ2-3 - TRBV5-1 TRBD1 TGCGCCAGCAGCTTTGGACAGGGAGGCACAGATACGCAGTATTTT CASSFGQGGTDTQYF
TRBJ2-5 once TRBV6-1 - TGTGCCAGCAGTGAAGAGGGGGGGCGGGAGACCCAGTACTTC CASSEEGGRETQYF
TRBJ2-1 - TRBV5-1 TRBD2 TGCGCCAGCAGCTTCCTGCCTCTAGCGGGGGGGTTCGGTGAGCAGTTCTTC CASSFLPLAGGFGEQFF
TRBJ2-1 once TRBV14 - TGTGCCAGCAGCCGCGTCCGGACTACCAAGTTCTTC CASSRVRTTKFF
TRBJ2-5 - TRBV7-8 TRBD1 TGTGCCAGCAGCACCCGCGGGGACAGGGGTTGGGAGACCCAGTACTTC CASSTRGDRGWETQYF
TRBJ1-4 - TRBV9 TRBD1 TGTGCCAGCAGCGTAGGGACAGGGGGCCTAAGACGGGGTGAAAAACTGTTTTTT CASSVGTGGLRRGEKLFF
TRBJ1-4 - TRBV6-1 - TGTGCCAGCAGTGCGGACCAGGGCAGGGCAAAACTGTTTTTT CASSADQGRAKLFF
TRBJ1-2 - TRBV5-1 TRBD1 TGCGCCAGCAGCTTGGAAGGGTCGGGACAGAAATATGGCTACACCTTC CASSLEGSGQKYGYTF
TRBJ1-2 - TRBV30 - TGTGCCTGGGGCGGAAGTCAGAGCTATGGCTACACCTTC CAWGGSQSYGYTF
TRBJ1-2 - TRBV15 TRBD1 TGTGCCACCAGCAGATCAGGGGGCCTTCCCTATGGCTACACCTTC CATSRSGGLPYGYTF
TRBJ2-7 - TRBV5-4 - TGTGCCAGCAGCTCGGACGGGGGACTCTACGAGCAGTACTTC CASSSDGGLYEQYF
TRBJ1-5 - TRBV6-5 TRBD1 TGTGCCAGCAGGGACGGACAGGGCAGGAACCAGCCCCAGCATTTT CASRDGQGRNQPQHF
TRBJ2-6 - TRBV29-1 TRBD1 TGCAGCGTTGAGGACAGGCATTCTGGGGCCAACGTCCTGACTTTC CSVEDRHSGANVLTF
TRBJ2-1 - TRBV6-5 TRBD2 TGTGCCAGCAGTTACTCTCTAGCGGGAGATCTGGGCGAGCAGTTCTTC CASSYSLAGDLGEQFF
TRBJ1-4 - TRBV9 - TGTGCCAGCAGCAAAGGACAGCCAGCAACTAATGAAAAACTGTTTTTT CASSKGQPATNEKLFF
TRBJ2-4 - TRBV27 - TGTGCCAGCAGACAACGGAGAGCCAAAAACATTCAGTACTTC CASRQRRAKNIQYF
TRBJ2-1 - TRBV9 TRBD2 TGTGCCAGCAGCGTAGGAAGTGGGACTAGCTACAATGAGCAGTTCTTC CASSVGSGTSYNEQFF
TRBJ2-1 - TRBV5-3 - TGTGCCAGAAGGGCGGGCCCCAATGAGCAGTTCTTC CARRAGPNEQFF
TRBJ2-1 - TRBV5-8 TRBD2 TGTGCCAGCAGCTCGAGCGGGGGGGGTTCCAATGAGCAGTTCTTC CASSSSGGGSNEQFF
TRBJ2-1 many TRBV11-1 TRBD2 TGTGCCAGCAGGGCAAGCGGGGGGGCCTCTTGGGAGCAGTTCTTC CASRASGGASWEQFF
TRBJ1-5 - TRBV4-2 - TGTGCCAGCAGCCAAGAAGCGGGGGTGCATCAGCCCCAGCATTTT CASSQEAGVHQPQHF